What follows are 18 T cell receptor beta chains derived from one specimen sequenced in a study of blood T cell repertoires in COVID-19. Here immunoSEQ multiplex PCR was the method, and the copy in TCRdb shows in-frame clones only, minus some. The sample holds some 27,000 clones, around 86% seen once. Sequencing was carried out using peripheral blood. The receptors shown here come from a human donor in a cohort sampled during active COVID-19. The donor label of this sample is uncertain.

This clone was counted only a few times. The CDR3 coding sequence is TGTGCCAGCAGCCACATCAAGACTCACCCTGCGGATACGCAGTATTTT. Translation: CASSHIKTHPADTQYF. The chain employs TRBV14 and TRBJ2-3; D unclear. CDR1 SGHDN and CDR2 FVKESK come from the germline V gene. The V gene lost 3 bases and the J gene lost 6 bases, with 19 bases spanning the gap. The CDR3 sequence is 16 residues long.

V usage is TRBV7-3 and J usage is TRBJ2-3; 11 positions match TRBD2. V lost 3 bases to trimming and J lost 4 bases; unmatched junction nucleotides: 9. In germline, CDR1 is SGHTA, CDR2 FQGTGA. The CDR3 has 17 residues. CDR3 nucleotides: TGTGCCAGCAGCTTGGGGTCTAGCGGGGGGTACTCAGATACGCAGTATTTT. Translated, it gives CASSLGSSGGYSDTQYF.

The chain couples TRBV7-3 to TRBJ2-3; 8 bases are shared with TRBD2. The CDR3 has 18 residues. Germline V gene sequence: CDR1 SGHTA, CDR2 FQGTGA. V dropped 5 bases and J dropped 1; count of bases not matched to a gene: 14. The CDR3 DNA is TGTGCCAGCAGCCCAGAGCCCCGGAGCGGGGGTGGCACAGATACGCAGTATTTT. As protein: CASSPEPRSGGGTDTQYF.

J is TRBJ2-1 and V is TRBV6-6; D is possibly TRBD2 (6 bases). There are 16 residues in the CDR3. Trimming stripped 7 bases from V and 7 bases from J, with 23 bases between. In germline, CDR1 is MNHNY, CDR2 SVGAGI (reference sequence). CDR3 coding DNA: TGTGCCAGCACCCCCAAGGGGACTGAGTCGCGAAATGAGCAGTTCTTC. This codes for CASTPKGTESRNEQFF.

J is TRBJ1-2 and V is TRBV19; D might be TRBD1 (5 bases). Trimming removed 3 bases at V and 7 bases at J, with 6 bases between. Germline V gene data show CDR1 as LNHDA and CDR2 as SQIVND (reference sequence). The CDR3 loop spans 11 amino acids. Here the CDR3 reads CASSIQGGYTF. The CDR3 nucleotides are TGTGCCAGTAGTATCCAGGGTGGCTACACCTTC.

J is TRBJ2-5 and V is TRBV5-4, with TRBD2 matching 8 bases. The J segment lost 1 base and the V segment lost 4 bases, leaving 3 bases of the junction unmatched. The CDR3 is 14 amino acids. CDR1 is SGHNT, CDR2 YYREEE, per germline (reference sequence). CDR3 DNA sequence: TGTGCCAGCAGCACTGCGGGGGGCCAAGAGACCCAGTACTTC. Protein: CASSTAGGQETQYF.

This sequence joins TRBV18 and TRBJ1-2; 10 nucleotides agree with TRBD1. Per germline, CDR1 KGHSH and CDR2 LQKENI. V shed 5 bases, J shed 3 bases, and the junction held 6 bases outside the gene matches. CDR3 size: 15 residues. CDR3 nucleotide sequence: TGTGCCAGCTCAGAAGCCGGGACAGGGGACTATGGCTACACCTTC. Translation: CASSEAGTGDYGYTF.

In its sample, this clone was seen once. The rearrangement uses TRBV12-1 and TRBJ1-1; no DNA check was done on the table's D call, TRBD1. TRBV12-1 is listed as a pseudogene. The CDR3 is 15 amino acids. In nucleotides, the CDR3 is TGTGCCAGCAGCTTAGCACAGGGGGCGGACACTGAAGCTTTCTTT. This codes for CASSLAQGADTEAFF.

The J gene is TRBJ2-7, the V gene TRBV4-2, with TRBD1 identical over 7 bases. This CDR3 has 15 residues. Looked up from germline, CDR1 is LGHNA and CDR2 is YNFKEQ. Trimming cost V 4 bases and J 0 bases; bases outside gene matches: 6. DNA of the CDR3: TGTGCCAGCAGCCTTGACAGGGAGAGCTCCTACGAGCAGTACTTC. The encoded protein is CASSLDRESSYEQYF.

The genes are TRBV19 and TRBJ2-7, with D possibly being TRBD2 (6 bases). The CDR3 extends over 14 amino acids. Looked up from germline, CDR1 is LNHDA and CDR2 is SQIVND (reference sequence). Trimming removed 7 bases at V and 2 bases at J, with 15 bases between. The CDR3 region is CASKVGTETYEQYF. The CDR3 DNA reads as TGTGCCAGTAAGGTCGGGACTGAGACCTACGAGCAGTACTTC.

The J gene is TRBJ1-2, the V gene TRBV12-3 or TRBV12-4, with TRBD1 identical over 10 bases. This CDR3 has 13 amino acids. The V segment lost 6 bases and the J segment 6 bases; nucleotides outside the gene matches: 4. In DNA, the CDR3 is TGTGCCAGCAGACCGGGACAGGGGAATGGCTACACCTTC. Its translation is CASRPGQGNGYTF.

The chain combines TRBV7-9 with TRBJ1-2, with D possibly TRBD1 on 6 matching bases. CDR1 and CDR2 from the germline V gene are SEHNR and FQNEAQ (reference sequence). Trimming left V 3 bases short and J 8 bases short, with 13 bases between. This CDR3 contains 13 residues. The CDR3 bases are TGTGCCAGCAGCTTGGGCCAGGGGCAGGGCTACACCTTC. Protein: CASSLGQGQGYTF.

The gene calls are TRBV24-1 and TRBJ2-5; 11 nucleotides agree with TRBD2. The CDR3 covers 14 residues. Germline-derived CDR1 and CDR2 are KGHDR and SFDVKD. J was trimmed by 7 bases and V by 7 bases; bases with no gene match: 7. CDR3 loop: CATSLSGGDGTQYF. CDR3 nucleotide sequence: TGTGCCACCAGCCTTAGCGGGGGGGATGGGACCCAGTACTTC.

The CDR3, as DNA: TGTGCCAGCAGCGACAATACAGGGACCGAGCAGTACTTC. Its protein product is CASSDNTGTEQYF. The J gene is TRBJ2-7, the V gene TRBV7-9, with D maybe TRBD1 (6 bases). V dropped 5 bases and J dropped 6 bases, with 14 bases sitting between them. The germline CDR1 and CDR2 sequences are SEHNR and FQNEAQ (reference sequence). The CDR3 is 13 residues long.

This chain uses TRBV28 with TRBJ2-2; no reliable D call. The length of the CDR3 is 12 residues. The V and J ends lost 4 bases and 5 bases respectively, with 5 bases between them. Germline loops: CDR1 MDHEN, CDR2 SYDVKM. The CDR3 bases are TGTGCCAGCAGTTCGAGGACCGGGGAGCTGTTTTTT. Translation gives CASSSRTGELFF.

The chain uses TRBV20-1 and TRBJ2-5, with D possibly being TRBD2 (5 bases). Germline CDR1 is DFQATT and CDR2 is SNEGSKA (reference sequence). The CDR3 is 16 amino acids. Trimming took 3 bases from V and 1 from J, leaving 18 bases between them. CDR3 sequence: CSASGRSRRSQETQYF. In DNA, the CDR3 is TGCAGTGCTAGTGGTAGGAGTCGGAGGAGCCAAGAGACCCAGTACTTC.

The chain combines TRBV5-6 with TRBJ2-2; D gene uncertain. Germline CDR1 SGHDT, CDR2 YYEEEE. V lost 4 bases to trimming and J lost 2 bases, with 9 bases between them. CDR3 length: 14 residues. The CDR3 loop is CASSLVTNTGELFF. The CDR3 bases are TGTGCCAGCAGCCTAGTCACCAACACCGGGGAGCTGTTTTTT.

This chain connects TRBV7-2 to TRBJ2-3, with a tentative D call TRBD2 (6 bases). Trimming pared 4 bases from V and 2 bases from J, leaving 10 bases between. This CDR3 contains 14 residues. Germline V gene lookup returns CDR1 SGHTA and CDR2 FQGNSA. CDR3 sequence: CASSWRGATDTQYF. As DNA, the CDR3 is TGTGCCAGCAGCTGGAGGGGCGCCACAGATACGCAGTATTTT.